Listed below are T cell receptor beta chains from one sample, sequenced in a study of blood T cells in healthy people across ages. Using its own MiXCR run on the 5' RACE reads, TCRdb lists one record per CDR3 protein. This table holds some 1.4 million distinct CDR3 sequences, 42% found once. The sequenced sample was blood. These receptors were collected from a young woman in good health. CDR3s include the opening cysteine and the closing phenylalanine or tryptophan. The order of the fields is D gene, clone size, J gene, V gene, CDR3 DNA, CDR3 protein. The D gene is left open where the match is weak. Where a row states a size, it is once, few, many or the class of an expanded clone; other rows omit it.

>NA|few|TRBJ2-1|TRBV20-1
TGCAGTGCTAGAGATTGGCTAGAGTTGTACAATGAGCAGTTCTTC
CSARDWLELYNEQFF
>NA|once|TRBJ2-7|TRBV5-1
TGCGCCAGCAAGGGAACTAGCGAGAGGGGGCCTTACGAGCAGTACTTC
CASKGTSERGPYEQYF
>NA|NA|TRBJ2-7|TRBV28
TGTGCCAGCAGCCCGAACGAGTGGGGAAGCTCCTACGAGCAGTACTTC
CASSPNEWGSSYEQYF
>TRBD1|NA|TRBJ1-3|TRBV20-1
TGCAGTGCTAGAGATGCCCAGGGGGGATACCCTGGAAACACCATATATTTT
CSARDAQGGYPGNTIYF
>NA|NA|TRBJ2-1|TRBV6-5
TGTGCCACCAGACTCCTAAATGAGCAGTTCTTC
CATRLLNEQFF
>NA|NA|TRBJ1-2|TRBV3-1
TGTGCCAGCAGCCAGACTAGGGTTGGCTACACCTTC
CASSQTRVGYTF
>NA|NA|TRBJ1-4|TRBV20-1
TGCAGTGCTAGACCCCAGGGGAGGGAGGAAAAACTGTTTTTT
CSARPQGREEKLFF
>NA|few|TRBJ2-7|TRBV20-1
TGCAGTGCTAGAGTGGACGGGTACGAGCAGTACTTC
CSARVDGYEQYF
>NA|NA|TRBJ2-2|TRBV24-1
TGTGCCACCAGTGATTTCGGCAGGGGTGACACCGGGGAGCTGTTTTTT
CATSDFGRGDTGELFF
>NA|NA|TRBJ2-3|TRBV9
TGTGCCAGCAGCGTAGCTCGGGACACAGAGACGCAGTATTTT
CASSVARDTETQYF
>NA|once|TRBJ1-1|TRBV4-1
TGCGCCGAGACAGGCATGAACACTGAAGCTTTCTTT
CAETGMNTEAFF
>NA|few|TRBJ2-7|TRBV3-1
TGTGCCAGCAGCCACCATTACGAGCAGTACTTC
CASSHHYEQYF
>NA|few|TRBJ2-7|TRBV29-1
TGCAGCGTTTGTATGCGGGATAAGAACTACGAGCAGTACTTC
CSVCMRDKNYEQYF
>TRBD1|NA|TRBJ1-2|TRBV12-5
TGTGCTAGTGGTCCGGACAGGGTGAGTGGCTACACCTTC
CASGPDRVSGYTF
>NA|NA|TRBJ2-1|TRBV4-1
TGCGCCAGCAGCCAAGCCGGGTCTGGCTACAATGAGCAGTTCTTC
CASSQAGSGYNEQFF
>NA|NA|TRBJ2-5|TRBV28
TGTGCCAGCAGTCCAGGGGGGGCAGGGTCAAAGACCCAGTACTTC
CASSPGGAGSKTQYF
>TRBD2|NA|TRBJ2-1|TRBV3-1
TGTGCCAGCAGCCTTGATACTAGCGGGAGAAATGAGCAGTTCTTC
CASSLDTSGRNEQFF
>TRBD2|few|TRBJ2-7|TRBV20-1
TGCAGTGCTAGAGACCAAGGGACTAGCGGCTACTACGAGCAGTACTTC
CSARDQGTSGYYEQYF
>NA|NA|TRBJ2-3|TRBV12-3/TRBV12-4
TGTGCCAGCAGTCCATTGACCTCTCGGGATACGCAGTATTTT
CASSPLTSRDTQYF
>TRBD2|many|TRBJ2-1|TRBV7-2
TGTGCCAGCAGCTTGCGGACTAGCGACCTCTACAATGAGCAGTTCTTC
CASSLRTSDLYNEQFF
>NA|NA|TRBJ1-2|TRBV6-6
TGTGCCAGCACCACGAAGGGGTCAGGCTATGGCTACACCTTC
CASTTKGSGYGYTF
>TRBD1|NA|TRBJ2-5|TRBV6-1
TGTGCCAGCAGAGCTTCCGGGACAGGGGGCGGAAAGACCCAGTACTTC
CASRASGTGGGKTQYF
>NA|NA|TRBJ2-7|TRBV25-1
TGTGCCAGCAGCCCCGTTGGCCTCACCTACGAGCAGTACTTC
CASSPVGLTYEQYF
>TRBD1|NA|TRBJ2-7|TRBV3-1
TGTGCCAGCAGCCATCTGACGACAGGGCGCTACGAGCAGTACTTC
CASSHLTTGRYEQYF
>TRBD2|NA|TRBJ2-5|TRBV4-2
TGTGCCAGCAGCCAAAGTCACCCTGCAGCGGGGACTCAAGAGACCCAGTACTTC
CASSQSHPAAGTQETQYF
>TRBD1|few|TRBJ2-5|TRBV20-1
TGCAGTGCCAGAGGGACAGGGTTTTCAGAGACCCAGTACTTC
CSARGTGFSETQYF
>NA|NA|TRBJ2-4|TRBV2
TGTGCCAGCAGTGTAGACCCTCCGTCCACGCGAGGCATTCAGTACTTC
CASSVDPPSTRGIQYF
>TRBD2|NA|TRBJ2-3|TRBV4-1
TGCGCCAGCAGCCAAGAAGGGGCCATTTCGGGACTAAGAAGCACAGATACGCAGTATTTT
CASSQEGAISGLRSTDTQYF
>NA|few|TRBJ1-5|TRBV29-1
TGCAGCGTAAAAGGGAGCAATCAGCCCCAGCATTTT
CSVKGSNQPQHF
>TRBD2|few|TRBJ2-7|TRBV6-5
TGTGCCAGCACCTGGGGGACTAGCGGGACCTACGAGCAGTACTTC
CASTWGTSGTYEQYF
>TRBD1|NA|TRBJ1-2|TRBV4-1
TGCGCCAGCAGCCGTGACCCGCGGGACAGGGGGTATGGCTACACCTTC
CASSRDPRDRGYGYTF
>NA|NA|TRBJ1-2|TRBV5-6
TGTGCCAGCAGCAGAAGGGCAGGGAACTATGGCTACACCTTC
CASSRRAGNYGYTF